The 23 T cell receptor beta chains listed next were all sequenced from one sample in a study of shared clonotypes between healthy human individuals. Only in-frame clones appear in the TCRdb table, and some are missing; sequencing was by immunoSEQ multiplex PCR. The table records about 490,000 clones, approximately 82% of them present only once. The sample was PBMCs. The source is a woman aged 40 to 50 in good health. Some clones in this sample may be carry-over from other donors' samples.

In regard to this clone: This sample also contains other DNA sequences that code for the same CDR3. The chain is built from TRBV18 and TRBJ1-2; TRBD1 matches 7 bases. The trim removed 3 bases at V and 4 bases at J, leaving 2 bases unmatched. The CDR3 runs to 13 residues. CDR1 and CDR2 (germline): KGHSH, LQKENI. The CDR3 reads CASSPDRVYGYTF. The DNA for the CDR3 is TGTGCCAGCTCACCTGACAGGGTCTATGGCTACACCTTC.

V usage is TRBV27 and J usage is TRBJ2-7; 13 bases agree with TRBD2. The CDR3 has 15 amino acids. CDR1 is MNHEY, CDR2 SMNVEV, per germline (reference sequence). The ends lost 6 bases at V and 2 bases at J; junction bases unmatched: 4. CDR3: CASRRTSGSAYEQYF. The DNA for the CDR3 is TGTGCCAGCAGAAGGACTAGCGGGAGCGCCTACGAGCAGTACTTC.

The gene calls are TRBV27 and TRBJ2-1; 9 nucleotides line up with TRBD2. The V segment lost 7 bases and the J segment 2 bases; nucleotides outside the gene matches: 6. CDR1 MNHEY and CDR2 SMNVEV come from the germline V gene (reference sequence). This CDR3 region has 15 residues. The CDR3 nucleotides are TGTGCCAGCAATCCCGGGACTAGCCCCTACAATGAGCAGTTCTTC. As protein: CASNPGTSPYNEQFF.

The J gene is TRBJ1-1, the V gene TRBV18; 8 bases map to TRBD1. The CDR3 is 15 amino acids. Germline CDR1 is KGHSH and CDR2 is LQKENI. V dropped 4 bases and J dropped 4; count of bases not matched to a gene: 8. The CDR3 DNA reads as TGTGCCAGCTCACTTCGACAGGGGAAGGCCACTGAAGCTTTCTTT. The encoded protein is CASSLRQGKATEAFF.

In regard to this clone: The identical CDR3 is also encoded by other nucleotide sequences in the sample. The rearrangement uses TRBV5-1 and TRBJ2-3; D gene unclear. Germline V gene data show CDR1 as SGHRS and CDR2 as YFSETQ. V lost 0 bases and J lost 2, with 7 bases in between. The length of the CDR3 is 14 residues. The CDR3 loop is CASSLAQLTDTQYF. Here the CDR3 DNA reads TGCGCCAGCAGCTTGGCTCAGCTCACAGATACGCAGTATTTT.

The V call is TRBV2, the J call TRBJ1-2; unclear D gene. Trimming cost V 6 bases and J 0 bases, with 14 bases left between them. From germline, CDR1 is SNHLY and CDR2 FYNNEI. This CDR3 is built from 15 residues. CDR3: CASRRQGPANYGYTF. CDR3 coding DNA: TGTGCCAGCAGACGACAAGGGCCCGCTAACTATGGCTACACCTTC.

This clone was counted many times. The J gene is TRBJ2-1, the V gene TRBV11-2; 9 nucleotides line up with TRBD2. J was trimmed by 0 bases and V by 5 bases; bases with no gene match: 5. The germline gives CDR1 SGHAT, CDR2 FQNNGV. The CDR3 is 16 residues long. This chain's CDR3 is CASSTSGSSSYNEQFF. In DNA form, the CDR3 reads TGTGCCAGCAGCACTAGCGGGTCCAGCTCCTACAATGAGCAGTTCTTC.

The J gene is TRBJ1-3, the V gene TRBV6-4; 9 bases are shared with TRBD1. This CDR3 has 18 amino acids. Looked up from germline, CDR1 is MRHNA and CDR2 is SNTAGT. The J segment lost 4 bases and the V segment lost 6 bases, leaving 16 bases of the junction unmatched. The CDR3 region has the DNA TGTGCCAGCAGGCCCTCAGTGGTCTACAGGGGGCCCGGAAACACCATATATTTT. Protein: CASRPSVVYRGPGNTIYF.

This clone was observed a single time. This chain links TRBV5-1 with TRBJ2-1; D unresolved. The CDR3 length is 14 residues. The germline CDR1 and CDR2 sequences are SGHRS and YFSETQ. Trimming pared 0 bases from V and 8 bases from J, leaving 12 bases between. For the CDR3, the DNA is TGCGCCAGCAGCTTGGCCCTCAAGCTCCATGAGCAGTTCTTC. Translating it yields CASSLALKLHEQFF.

V is TRBV5-6 and J is TRBJ2-3, with a weak D call TRBD2 (6 bases). Deletions cut 6 bases from V and 1 base from J, with 15 bases between. Germline V gives CDR1 SGHDT, CDR2 YYEEEE. This CDR3 comprises 15 residues. This chain's CDR3 is CASKVERVGTDTQYF. The CDR3 nucleotides are TGTGCCAGCAAGGTAGAGCGGGTCGGCACAGATACGCAGTATTTT.

The J gene is TRBJ2-2, the V gene TRBV5-1; no firm D call. Trimming left V 0 bases short and J 2 bases short, with 5 bases between. The CDR3 sequence is 14 residues long. Germline CDR1 and CDR2: SGHRS and YFSETQ. The CDR3 loop is CASSLGANTGELFF. CDR3 nucleotides: TGCGCCAGCAGCTTGGGAGCCAACACCGGGGAGCTGTTTTTT. Full variable domain (rest looked up from reference TRBV5-1 and TRBJ2-2): KAGVTQTPRYLIKTRGQQVTLSCSPISGHRSVSWYQQTPGQGLQFLFEYFSETQRNKGNFPGRFSGRQFSNSRSEMNVSTLELGDSALYLCASSLGANTGELFFGEGSRLTVL.

V usage is TRBV30 and J usage is TRBJ2-1; 14 bases agree with TRBD2. Germline CDR1 reads GTSNPN; CDR2 reads SVGIG (reference sequence). V was pared by 0 bases and J by 0 bases, with 7 bases of the junction left unmatched. This CDR3 comprises 19 residues. CDR3 in DNA: TGTGCCTGGAGTGTCCGACTAGCGGGAGGGAGGGGCTCCTACAATGAGCAGTTCTTC. It translates to CAWSVRLAGGRGSYNEQFF.

This clone was counted only a few times. V usage is TRBV5-1 and J usage is TRBJ2-1, with 13 bases matching TRBD2. CDR3 size: 13 residues. The V gene's germline CDR1 is SGHRS and CDR2 YFSETQ. V lost 7 bases to trimming and J lost 9 bases; unmatched junction nucleotides: 4. CDR3 coding DNA: TGCGCCAGCCGAGGGACTAGCGGGATTGAGCAGTTCTTC. This gives the protein CASRGTSGIEQFF.

This sequence joins TRBV15 and TRBJ2-5, with 8 bases identical to TRBD1. Losses at the gene ends were 1 base for V and 1 base for J; bases not matched to a gene: 8. CDR1 and CDR2 (germline): LNHNV, YYDKDF (reference sequence). The CDR3 totals 17 residues. CDR3 DNA: TGTGCCACCAGCAGAGTCACCGGGACAGGCGGCCAAGAGACCCAGTACTTC. This encodes CATSRVTGTGGQETQYF.

The chain is built from TRBV28 and TRBJ1-1; maybe TRBD1 (5 bases). This CDR3 contains 15 residues. The germline CDR1 and CDR2 sequences are MDHEN and SYDVKM. V lost 0 bases to trimming and J lost 4 bases, with 12 bases between them. The CDR3 bases are TGTGCCAGCAGTTTATGGGCAGGGTCCGGCACTGAAGCTTTCTTT. Encoded protein: CASSLWAGSGTEAFF.

The chain has TRBV2 and TRBJ2-5; TRBD1 agrees at 9 bases. Germline V gene sequence: CDR1 SNHLY, CDR2 FYNNEI. Trimming removed 8 bases from V and 2 bases from J; junction bases left unmatched: 6. CDR3 length: 14 residues. The CDR3 protein is CASGKDRGQETQYF. CDR3 coding DNA: TGTGCCAGCGGGAAGGACAGGGGTCAAGAGACCCAGTACTTC.

This CDR3 is CASSPKGGLSEQFF. CDR3 bases: TGCGCCAGCAGCCCCAAGGGCGGGCTAAGTGAGCAGTTCTTC. V is TRBV5-1 and J is TRBJ2-1, with D possibly matching TRBD2 (5 bases). The CDR3 sequence is 14 residues long. Germline CDR1 reads SGHRS; CDR2 reads YFSETQ. V gave up 4 bases and J gave up 9 bases, with 17 bases separating them. Full variable domain (outside the CDR3, taken from reference TRBV5-1 and TRBJ2-1): KAGVTQTPRYLIKTRGQQVTLSCSPISGHRSVSWYQQTPGQGLQFLFEYFSETQRNKGNFPGRFSGRQFSNSRSEMNVSTLELGDSALYLCASSPKGGLSEQFFGPGTRLTVL.

The rearrangement links TRBV2 to TRBJ2-1; a possible D gene is TRBD2 (5 bases). The CDR3 length is 15 residues. The germline gives CDR1 SNHLY, CDR2 FYNNEI. V was clipped by 3 bases and J by 0 bases, with 9 bases between them. The CDR3 coding sequence is TGTGCCAGCAGTGAGAGGGAAAGCTCCTACAATGAGCAGTTCTTC. Protein product: CASSERESSYNEQFF.

This sequence joins TRBV6-1 and TRBJ2-5; 12 nucleotides match TRBD2. CDR1 and CDR2 from the germline V gene are MNHNS and SASEGT. The CDR3 is 17 residues long. Trimming took 0 bases from V and 4 from J; bases not matched to a gene: 6. CDR3 sequence: CASSEALAGGGGETQYF. The CDR3 DNA is TGTGCCAGCAGTGAAGCTCTAGCGGGAGGGGGAGGAGAGACCCAGTACTTC.

The table lists this clone with many counts. CDR3 coding DNA: TGTGCCAGCAGTGAATCAGGCGGCCTAACGGGGCATACGCAGTATTTT. Its protein product is CASSESGGLTGHTQYF. The V gene is TRBV6-1, the J gene TRBJ2-3; D possibly matches TRBD1 or TRBD2 (5 bases each). Germline CDR1 is MNHNS and CDR2 is SASEGT. Trimming took 2 bases from V and 7 from J, leaving 19 bases between them. CDR3 length: 16 residues.

This clone turned up a few times. V gene TRBV5-6 combines with J gene TRBJ1-1; 10 nucleotides agree with TRBD1. V lost 4 bases, J lost 10 bases, and 16 bases stayed unmatched. The germline V gene encodes CDR1 SGHDT and CDR2 YYEEEE. The CDR3 is 16 amino acids. This chain's CDR3 is CASSRGVGGQGFRAFF. The CDR3 nucleotides are TGTGCCAGCAGCCGTGGGGTTGGGGGACAGGGGTTCAGAGCTTTCTTT.

The V and J genes are TRBV30 and TRBJ1-2; TRBD1 agrees at 9 bases. Trimming cost V 3 bases and J 5 bases; bases outside gene matches: 13. CDR3 length equals 16 residues. Germline CDR1 reads GTSNPN; CDR2 reads SVGIG (reference sequence). In DNA, the CDR3 is TGTGCCTGGAGGCTCGCTCCGACAGGGGGTTATTATGGCTACACCTTC. This translates into CAWRLAPTGGYYGYTF.

Details on this clone: A far larger clone is one nucleotide away, so this likely arose from a read error. This sequence joins TRBV11-3 and TRBJ2-3; no clear D gene. Trimming took off 5 bases at V and 4 bases at J, with 13 bases between the two ends. This CDR3 comprises 14 residues. Germline CDR1 reads SGHNT; CDR2 reads YENEEA. The CDR3 protein is CASSPRRSADTQYF. DNA of the CDR3: TGTGCCAGCAGCCCCCGGAGAAGCGCAGATACGCAGTATTTT.